A single sample gave rise to the 4 T cell receptor beta chains below, sequenced in a study of blood T cell repertoires in COVID-19. Sequencing was performed with immunoSEQ multiplex PCR; in TCRdb, only in-frame clones are kept and a portion is missing. The table lists 200,000 to 250,000 clones, roughly 84% of them singletons. Sequences were obtained from peripheral blood. Receptors originate from a woman aged 50 to 60 with acute or convalescent COVID-19.

The chain links TRBV7-9 to TRBJ1-3; no clear D gene. V was clipped by 1 base and J by 2 bases, with 15 bases between them. Germline V CDR1 and CDR2: SEHNR, FQNEAQ (reference sequence). The CDR3 is 17 residues long. The CDR3 here is CASSLEFGSATGNTIYF. The CDR3 bases are TGTGCCAGCAGCTTAGAGTTCGGAAGCGCAACTGGAAACACCATATATTTT.

The chain couples TRBV2 to TRBJ2-2; 9 positions match TRBD1. CDR1 and CDR2 (germline): SNHLY, FYNNEI. CDR3 size: 14 residues. V trimming: 6 bases; J trimming: 4 bases; junction bases outside the gene matches: 3. Here the CDR3 DNA reads TGTGCCAGCAGGGGACAGGGCAGCACCGGGGAGCTGTTTTTT. Translated, it gives CASRGQGSTGELFF.

This sequence joins TRBV3-1 (or the pseudogene TRBV3-2) and TRBJ2-7; 9 bases match TRBD1. Germline V lookup: CDR1 LGHDT, CDR2 YNNKEL (reference sequence). V lost 6 bases, J lost 1 base, and 4 bases stayed unmatched. CDR3 length equals 14 residues. The CDR3 loop is CASRRQGESYEQYF. CDR3 nucleotide sequence: TGTGCCAGCAGGAGACAGGGGGAGTCCTACGAGCAGTACTTC.

The J gene is TRBJ2-1, the V gene TRBV24-1, with 11 bases that match TRBD2. Germline loops: CDR1 KGHDR, CDR2 SFDVKD. The V and J ends lost 4 bases and 8 bases, in that order; junction bases with no gene match: 9. This CDR3 region has 16 residues. The CDR3 bases are TGTGCCACCAGTGACCATACTAGCGGGAGACCGTATGAGCAGTTCTTC. As protein: CATSDHTSGRPYEQFF.